This T cell receptor beta chain comes out of a study of blood T cells in healthy people across ages. Study-wide results and caveats: The study found more naive CD4+ cells and higher diversity in long-lived than aged donors.

Points on this clonotype: Its antigen remains unidentified.

Extracted total RNA amounted to at least 5.5 micrograms for each sample. The V end was cut by 4 bases, the J end by 0 bases, with 6 bases between. This CDR3 contains 14 residues. With a J-beta primer mix and a sample-barcoded 5' primer, a second PCR ran about 7 to 12 cycles. Via MiXCR, TCRdb re-called the 5' RACE reads, giving one row per CDR3 protein. This sample yields some 1.7 million distinct CDR3 sequences, of which 28% are seen a single time; around 7.7% belongs to the top ten. What was sequenced was blood. This clonotype originated in a woman younger than 45 in good health. The gene calls are TRBV12-3 or TRBV12-4 and TRBJ1-4, with D perhaps matching TRBD1 (5 bases). CDR3 sequence (DNA): TGTGCCAGCAGTTGGGGGGCAACTAATGAAAAACTGTTTTTT. This codes for CASSWGATNEKLFF.